This TCR beta chain appears in the sequencing data of a study of long-term antiretroviral therapy in people with HIV. Samples were assayed with immunoSEQ v3.0 at survey level. Profiling relied on immunoSEQ multiplex PCR, and the TCRdb table lists in-frame clones only, not all of them. The sample records 15,000 to 20,000 clones, roughly 80% being singletons. Germline CDR1 is MNHNS and CDR2 is SASEGT. The CDR3 length is 10 residues. Material: unsorted PBMCs, obtained about 2.1 years before starting antiretroviral therapy. The chain recombines TRBV6-1 with TRBJ1-1; D gene uncertain. This TCR came from a young man with HIV. Written as DNA, the CDR3 is TGTGTCACGGAAGGTACTGAAGCTTTCTTT. It specifies CVTEGTEAFF.